This record covers a single T cell receptor (beta chain). Only a few counts were recorded for this clonotype. The antigen it recognizes is unknown. Base qualities were left out, and no much larger clone turns up one base away. The library was built by means of 5' RACE. Sequencing took place on an Illumina HiSeq 2500. A second roughly 6 to 12 cycle PCR used a sample-barcoded 5' primer and a J-beta primer mix. A unique molecular identifier was introduced onto each TCR beta cDNA molecule by a template-switch 5' adaptor carrying 12 random nucleotides. Each sample yielded at least 3 million CDR3-containing paired-end reads. First-strand cDNA synthesis was performed from all RNA using the Mint cDNA synthesis kit, with priming by a TRBC-specific oligonucleotide. All cDNA was treated with uracil-DNA glycosylase and then went through a first 18-cycle PCR with the universal primers M1SS and BC2_uni_R. The study's own analysis went as follows. For normalization, 1 million high-quality reads were randomly selected from each sample, with every read carrying a distinct molecular identifier. Reads sharing molecular identifiers were discarded rather than binned into consensus sequences. MiTCR, with a Q25 quality threshold and the strictest error-elimination algorithm, was used for CDR3 identification, clonotype clustering and error correction. A nonparametric unseen species model with Euler transformation was used to estimate lower-bound total TCR beta diversity. In-frame beta chains were kept once TCRdb had trimmed the public reads at Q25 with fastp and called clones with MiXCR. Every distinct CDR3 protein forms one entry, paired with its most common genes and DNA. TCRdb's processing, not the study's, gives the V and J calls here. The sample table contains about 760,000 distinct CDR3 sequences; only one count was recorded for around a quarter of them. The top ten clones comprise 9.4% of the sample.

V and J are truncated by 6 bases and 6 bases respectively, leaving an intervening sequence of 18 bases. The CDR3 runs 14 amino acids, cysteine and phenylalanine included. Kept here is only the CDR3 DNA, which spans 42 bases and is read in frame from base 1. The donors were roughly 39 Caucasian individuals from Russia, aged roughly 6 to 90 years, who were systemically healthy. Approximately 9.3 milliliters of peripheral blood were collected from each donor into EDTA-treated Vacutainer tubes. Ficoll-Paque density-gradient centrifugation was used to isolate PBMCs, with at least 6.5 million per sample. Total RNA was extracted from PBMCs with Trizol reagent, with at least 5.5 micrograms obtained per sample. Naive CD45RAhigh/CD27high T cell percentages were measured by flow cytometry on a PBMC aliquot from every donor. This sample was taken from a study of blood T cells in healthy people across ages (dated by TCRdb to 2013 to 2016). For the study in its entirety: Template switching captured roughly one uniquely barcoded TCR beta cDNA molecule per two T cells in model experiments. To track age-related changes in TCR beta repertoire diversity, the study relied on deep sequencing normalized with unique cDNA molecular identifiers. The donors were split into four age groups: young (average around 15 years), middle-aged (about 40), aged (more than 55) and long-lived (82). Using the same blood draw, the study looked at two additional independent replicas of 1 million unique cDNA reads for two donors, one aged 18 to 30 and the other aged 80 or older.

What the work shows at the level of the full study, not this receptor alone: The CMV infection status of donors was not known, potentially confounding age-related changes in expanded clonotypes. Bulk unsorted PBMC profiling prevented conclusive comparison of naive and antigen-experienced compartments. Observed TCR beta diversity per million T cells fell roughly linearly with age, and a significant reduction was already apparent by age roughly 40. Observed TCR beta diversity correlated strongly with the percentage of naive T cells measured by flow cytometry. The long-lived group showed more naive CD4+ T cells, fewer expanded clones and increased TCR diversity than the aged group, suggesting age selection. Estimates of total diversity based on one million sequenced T cells were regarded as lower bounds and as underestimates.

The same sample was also used in a study of T cells of mothers and their children. The second source states: Nine systemically healthy Caucasian individuals, comprising three mothers and their six children, were included as donors. cDNA synthesis consumed the entire amount of extracted RNA, loaded at about 1.6 ug RNA in each 15 ul reaction. In the second PCR, sample barcodes and 2-4 random nucleotides were introduced via the M1S primer. Over 9.5 million TCR beta CDR3 reads were obtained for each mother, and some 3.1 million reads were obtained for each child. TCR recombination output is similarly shaped by thymic selection in related and unrelated pairs, with a minor effect exerted by inherited differences. Normalized repertoire overlap was always found to be slightly, but never significantly, higher in related mother-child pairs than in unrelated mother-child pairs. With a sensitivity of 90 to 100 clones per million clonotypes, no persistent microchimeric T cell clones were detected. The study used deep NGS to compare TCR beta repertoires of mothers and children, seeking features distinguishing related mother-child pairs from unrelated individuals. The mean age was roughly 40 +/- 4 years for the mothers and 11 +/- 4 years for the children. After adapters were ligated using NEBNext reagents, the libraries underwent 100+100 nt paired-end sequencing on an Illumina HiSeq 2000. Mother and child libraries were prepared a month apart and sequenced in separate runs to prevent cross-contamination. Each donor had between roughly 500,000 and 2,200,000 distinct TCR beta clonotypes identified. Naive TCR beta clonotypes were estimated from low-frequency clonotypes matched to each donor's FACS-determined naive share, without sorting.

This sequence originates from a boy between 10 and 17 years old in good health. Sequencing used blood. The sequence joins TRBV12-3 or TRBV12-4 to TRBJ2-7; the D call could be TRBD1 or TRBD2, with each sharing 5 bases. The CDR3 in this case is CASSKGTAWGEQYF. The nucleotide sequence is given as TGTGCCAGCAGCAAAGGGACGGCCTGGGGCGAGCAGTACTTC.